These 30 T cell receptor beta chains originate from one sample sequenced in a study of CD8+ T cells in alopecia areata. After isolation, RNA underwent reverse transcription to generate cDNA as the sequencing template. The method was immunoSEQ multiplex PCR; TCRdb's version includes in-frame clones alone and lacks a portion of them. The repertoire consists of 4,800 or so clones, with approximately 90% occurring once and the leading ten covering about a fifth. The treatment was: oral pan-JAK inhibitor, 5-10 mg twice daily. Both peripheral blood and punch biopsies of lesional scalp skin were obtained from patients who had alopecia areata. The sequenced sample was skin, obtained at week 4, from a patient treated with tofacitinib. All receptors derive from a human donor with alopecia areata.

The V call is TRBV6-6, the J call TRBJ1-1; 8 nucleotides agree with TRBD1. The CDR3 runs 16 residues. Germline assignment: CDR1 MNHNY and CDR2 SVGAGI (reference sequence). J was trimmed by 4 bases and V by 3 bases; bases with no gene match: 10. CDR3 in amino acids: CASSYFGQGASTEAFF. CDR3 sequence (DNA): TGTGCCAGCAGTTATTTCGGGCAGGGGGCCAGCACTGAAGCTTTCTTT.

This clone was counted a single time. The chain employs TRBV23-1 and TRBJ1-2; 8 positions agree with TRBD1. TRBV23-1 is an ORF, and what it does is uncertain. V trimming: 0 bases; J trimming: 0 bases; junction bases outside the gene matches: 12. The CDR3 covers 19 residues. The CDR3 region has the DNA TGCGCCAGCAGTCAATCTACCCAGGGGGCCCGCTATTCTAACTATGGCTACACCTTC. It translates to CASSQSTQGARYSNYGYTF.

V gene TRBV11-2 combines with J gene TRBJ1-1, with D tentatively TRBD1 (5 bases). V lost 5 bases to trimming and J lost 8 bases, with 21 bases between them. CDR3 length: 15 amino acids. The germline V gene encodes CDR1 SGHAT and CDR2 FQNNGV. The CDR3 DNA follows: TGTGCCAGCAGCCCGGCCCTGTGGGGGAGCCAGGAAGCTTTCTTT. Translated, it gives CASSPALWGSQEAFF.

This rearrangement joins TRBV5-4 to TRBJ1-2; D uncertain. Germline-derived CDR1 and CDR2 are SGHNT and YYREEE (reference sequence). This CDR3 is 11 amino acids long. V lost 1 base, J lost 8 bases, and 6 bases lay in between. CDR3 DNA: TGTGCCAGCAGCTTGTCCGGGGGCTACACCTTC. It specifies CASSLSGGYTF.

The genes are TRBV6-5 and TRBJ1-1; D gene unclear. This CDR3 is built from 12 residues. CDR1 is MNHEY and CDR2 is SVGAGI in the germline V gene. Trimming cost V 5 bases and J 1 base, with 5 bases left between them. CDR3 nucleotides: TGTGCCAGCAGTGAACAGAACACTGAAGCTTTCTTT. Encoded protein: CASSEQNTEAFF.

This clone counts as large. The chain employs TRBV28 and TRBJ2-1; perhaps D is TRBD1 or TRBD2 (5 bases each). V lost 8 bases and J 9 bases, leaving 14 bases between the germline ends. CDR3 length: 12 residues. Germline loops: CDR1 MDHEN, CDR2 SYDVKM. CDR3 bases: TGTGCCAGCTGCCTTTTGGGGGTTGAGCAGTTCTTC. Its translation is CASCLLGVEQFF.

The chain links TRBV6-6 to TRBJ2-7; no clear D gene. The CDR3 extends over 12 amino acids. The V gene's germline CDR1 is MNHNY and CDR2 SVGAGI (reference sequence). Trimming took 5 bases from V and 3 from J, leaving 8 bases between them. The CDR3 bases are TGTGCCAGCAGTCTCAGAGGCTACGAGCAGTACTTC. It translates to CASSLRGYEQYF.

The sample holds one count of this clone. CDR3 in DNA: TGTGCCGGATTGCGGCCGGGACTAGCAGGGGAGACCCAGTACTTC. Protein sequence: CAGLRPGLAGETQYF. J is TRBJ2-5 and V is TRBV2; 9 positions agree with TRBD2. V was pared by 11 bases and J by 5 bases, with 15 bases of the junction left unmatched. Per germline, CDR1 SNHLY and CDR2 FYNNEI. The CDR3 contains 15 residues.

The chain uses TRBV6-1 and TRBJ2-3; possibly TRBD1 for D (6 bases). The CDR3 covers 13 residues. CDR1 MNHNS and CDR2 SASEGT come from the germline V gene. V lost 4 bases, J lost 8 bases, and 13 bases lay in between. The CDR3 region has the DNA TGTGCCAGCAGTGGTACAGGGAGTGCTACGCAGTATTTT. It specifies CASSGTGSATQYF.

The chain links TRBV6-1 to TRBJ1-4, with D tentatively TRBD1 (5 bases). Trimming took 6 bases from V and 4 from J, leaving 15 bases between them. CDR3 size: 15 residues. CDR1 and CDR2 from the germline V gene are MNHNS and SASEGT. The CDR3 is CASSYTGGNNEKLFF. DNA of the CDR3: TGTGCCAGCAGCTACACCGGGGGAAATAATGAAAAACTGTTTTTT.

The J gene is TRBJ2-2, the V gene TRBV19; maybe TRBD1 (5 bases). V lost 5 bases and J lost 3, with 10 bases in between. This CDR3 is built from 14 residues. Germline CDR1 and CDR2: LNHDA and SQIVND (reference sequence). The CDR3 DNA follows: TGTGCCAGTAGTCCTCAGGGATACACCGGGGAGCTGTTTTTT. It codes for CASSPQGYTGELFF.

J is TRBJ1-3 and V is TRBV4-3; D gene ambiguous. The CDR3 is 15 amino acids. With 1 base removed from V and 0 bases from J, the gap between germline ends came to 7 bases. CDR1 is LGHNA and CDR2 is YSLEER in the germline V gene. The CDR3 here is CASSQVGGSGNTIYF. The CDR3 nucleotides read TGCGCCAGCAGCCAAGTCGGTGGCTCTGGAAACACCATATATTTT.

V and J are TRBV11-2 and TRBJ2-7; no definite D call. CDR3 size: 11 residues. V was trimmed by 4 bases and J by 4 bases, leaving 5 bases between them. Per germline, CDR1 SGHAT and CDR2 FQNNGV. CDR3 nucleotide sequence: TGTGCCAGCAGCTCTACATACGAGCAGTACTTC. It yields the protein CASSSTYEQYF.

This sequence joins TRBV14 and TRBJ2-3, with D hard to call. The ends were cut back, 1 base at V and 2 bases at J, with 7 bases in the middle. The germline V gene encodes CDR1 SGHDN and CDR2 FVKESK. This CDR3 contains 14 residues. The CDR3 bases are TGTGCCAGCAGCCAAGGTTTCCCCACAGATACGCAGTATTTT. This gives the protein CASSQGFPTDTQYF.

The J gene is TRBJ2-7, the V gene TRBV9, with D perhaps matching TRBD2 (6 bases). Trimming stripped 6 bases from V and 0 bases from J, with 13 bases between. CDR3 length equals 14 residues. Germline V lookup: CDR1 SGDLS, CDR2 YYNGEE. The CDR3 DNA is TGTGCCAGCATCGGGGACTGCCTCTCCTACGAGCAGTACTTC. It translates to CASIGDCLSYEQYF.

The J gene is TRBJ2-5, the V gene TRBV7-2; no reliable D call. CDR3 length: 13 amino acids. Germline CDR1 and CDR2: SGHTA and FQGNSA. Trimming cost V 6 bases and J 4 bases, with 12 bases left between them. The CDR3 here is CASRTYLRETQYF. The CDR3 DNA sequence: TGTGCCAGCAGAACTTATCTACGAGAGACCCAGTACTTC.

This chain uses TRBV7-2 with TRBJ1-5; D ambiguous. Germline lookup yields CDR1 SGHTA and CDR2 FQGNSA. The CDR3 is made up of 12 amino acids. Trimming took off 4 bases at V and 6 bases at J, with 7 bases between the two ends. The CDR3 here is CASSSSFQPQHF. DNA of the CDR3: TGTGCCAGCAGCTCCTCCTTTCAGCCCCAGCATTTT. Using reference TRBV7-2 and TRBJ1-5 for the parts outside the CDR3, the full variable domain is GAGVSQSPSNKVTEKGKDVELRCDPISGHTALYWYRQSLGQGLEFLIYFQGNSAPDKSGLPSDRFSAERTGGSVSTLTIQRTQQEDSAVYLCASSSSFQPQHFGDGTRLSIL.

In its sample, this clone was seen a few times. V and J are TRBV7-3 and TRBJ2-1; TRBD1 matches 7 bases. The CDR3 is made up of 13 amino acids. Looked up from germline, CDR1 is SGHTA and CDR2 is FQGTGA. The ends lost 2 bases at V and 8 bases at J; junction bases unmatched: 3. The CDR3 DNA is TGTGCCAGCAGCTTAGGGGACAGCTATGAGCAGTTCTTC. Translation gives CASSLGDSYEQFF.

The chain recombines TRBV5-6 with TRBJ1-5, with TRBD1 matching over 8 bases. This CDR3 has 16 residues. Losses at the gene ends were 1 base for V and 6 bases for J; bases not matched to a gene: 9. The germline V gene has CDR1 SGHDT and CDR2 YYEEEE. This CDR3 reads CASSLRGQGAFQPQHF. The CDR3 nucleotides are TGTGCCAGCAGCTTGAGGGGCCAGGGGGCGTTTCAGCCCCAGCATTTT.

This clone has more than one count but fewer than ten. The rearrangement links TRBV14 to TRBJ1-1; D is unresolved. Trimming removed 4 bases at V and 6 bases at J, with 9 bases between. Germline CDR1 SGHDN, CDR2 FVKESK. The CDR3 extends over 12 amino acids. Here the CDR3 reads CASSRIGAEAFF. The CDR3 nucleotides are TGTGCCAGCAGCCGGATAGGAGCTGAAGCTTTCTTT.

This chain connects TRBV6-5 to TRBJ2-7, with 8 bases lining up with TRBD1. Germline V lookup: CDR1 MNHEY, CDR2 SVGAGI. The CDR3 has 15 residues. Trimming cost V 9 bases and J 6 bases; bases outside gene matches: 16. The CDR3 sequence is CASPRGTGGGCEQYF. CDR3 in DNA: TGTGCCAGTCCTAGGGGAACAGGGGGTGGTTGCGAGCAGTACTTC.

The chain recombines TRBV15 with TRBJ1-6; 9 positions agree with TRBD1. The CDR3 consists of 15 residues. The junction had 5 bases not matched to a gene; V was cut back by 6 bases and J by 5 bases. The germline V gene encodes CDR1 LNHNV and CDR2 YYDKDF (reference sequence). The CDR3 loop is CATRARDRDNSPLHF. In DNA, the CDR3 is TGTGCCACCAGGGCCCGGGACAGGGATAATTCACCCCTCCACTTT.

The CDR3 region has the DNA TGTGCCAGCAGCTTCAGCCCCGGGTACGAGCAGTACTTC. Its protein product is CASSFSPGYEQYF. This sequence joins TRBV7-9 and TRBJ2-7; D remains unclear. The CDR3 covers 13 residues. From germline, CDR1 is SEHNR and CDR2 FQNEAQ (reference sequence). Trimming took off 3 bases at V and 4 bases at J, with 10 bases between the two ends. The complete variable domain, with remaining parts taken from reference TRBV7-9 and TRBJ2-7, reads DTGVSQNPRHKITKRGQNVTFRCDPISEHNRLYWYRQTLGQGPEFLTYFQNEAQLEKSRLLSDRFSAERPKGSFSTLEIQRTEQGDSAMYLCASSFSPGYEQYFGPGTRLTVT.

This clone was detected once. The chain links TRBV27 to TRBJ1-2; D gene unclear. The CDR3 totals 17 residues. V was trimmed by 5 bases and J by 0 bases, leaving 19 bases between them. Germline loops: CDR1 MNHEY, CDR2 SMNVEV (reference sequence). The CDR3 reads CASSGLGSPEANYGYTF. CDR3 in DNA: TGTGCCAGCAGTGGCCTCGGGAGTCCTGAAGCTAACTATGGCTACACCTTC.

The gene calls are TRBV27 and TRBJ1-4; D not certain. The CDR3 spans 14 residues. The ends were cut back, 0 bases at V and 4 bases at J, with 6 bases in the middle. CDR1 is MNHEY and CDR2 is SMNVEV in the germline V gene (reference sequence). The CDR3 sequence is CASSLSRINEKLFF. As DNA, the CDR3 is TGTGCCAGCAGTTTATCCAGGATTAATGAAAAACTGTTTTTT.

The chain couples TRBV5-1 to TRBJ2-7; D not resolved. CDR1 is SGHRS and CDR2 is YFSETQ in the germline V gene. This CDR3 has 15 residues. V lost 3 bases to trimming and J lost 5 bases, with 18 bases between them. Here the CDR3 reads CASSSTGAVGNEQYF. DNA for the CDR3: TGCGCCAGCAGCTCGACCGGTGCGGTGGGGAACGAGCAGTACTTC.

The J gene is TRBJ2-5, the V gene TRBV5-1, with 7 bases lining up with TRBD1. The V and J ends lost 3 bases and 3 bases, in that order; junction bases with no gene match: 11. The germline V gene encodes CDR1 SGHRS and CDR2 YFSETQ. The CDR3 consists of 16 residues. CDR3 bases: TGCGCCAGCAGCTCCCCCCGGGACAGACCCAAAGAGACCCAGTACTTC. Translated, it gives CASSSPRDRPKETQYF.

The V gene is TRBV7-2, the J gene TRBJ2-1, with 10 bases identical to TRBD2. V gave up 1 base and J gave up 13 bases; unmatched junction bases: 10. The CDR3 sequence is 15 residues long. The germline V gene encodes CDR1 SGHTA and CDR2 FQGNSA. This chain's CDR3 is CASSLGLGSGGFQFF. The CDR3 DNA is TGTGCCAGCAGCTTAGGGCTGGGTAGCGGGGGGTTTCAGTTCTTC.

The chain has TRBV2 and TRBJ1-3; a possible D gene is TRBD1 (5 bases). Germline loops: CDR1 SNHLY, CDR2 FYNNEI. Trimming stripped 5 bases from V and 0 bases from J, with 20 bases between. CDR3 length: 18 amino acids. The CDR3 DNA follows: TGTGCCAGCAGTTGGAGTGGTGGGGCGGACTTCTCTGGAAACACCATATATTTT. This gives the protein CASSWSGGADFSGNTIYF.

The J gene is TRBJ2-3, the V gene TRBV7-3, with D possibly matching TRBD2 (7 bases). V dropped 0 bases and J dropped 5 bases, with 12 bases sitting between them. Germline CDR1 is SGHTA and CDR2 is FQGTGA. The CDR3 totals 15 residues. The CDR3 spells CASSLTGGPGDTQYF. The CDR3 DNA reads TGTGCCAGCAGCTTAACCGGGGGGCCGGGAGATACGCAGTATTTT.